This T cell receptor beta chain was captured in a study of cytotoxic CD8 clonotypes in ibrutinib-treated CLL. Overall study context: After median approximately 74 months, approximately 14 stayed in remission, some twelve progressed; responses some 25 partial, 2 complete.

Repertoires were generated with immunoSEQ multiplex PCR, while TCRdb's copy carries only in-frame clones and drops some. The sample lists some 61,000 clones; roughly two thirds were seen once. As for this clone: The antigen is undetermined.

Whole-study findings and limits: At the start, clonality exceeded age-matched healthy donors and followed circulating CD8+ T-cell counts.

The source of this sequence is a human donor with chronic lymphocytic leukemia. The sequencing here drew on PBMCs, taken after 12 months of ibrutinib treatment.

The CDR3 region is CASSPRGQSNTGELFF. CDR3 sequence (DNA): TGTGCCAGTAGTCCCCGGGGACAGTCGAACACCGGGGAGCTGTTTTTT. The chain links TRBV19 to TRBJ2-2, with 7 bases aligning to TRBD1. Germline V gives CDR1 LNHDA, CDR2 SQIVND (reference sequence). This CDR3 has 16 amino acids. V dropped 5 bases and J dropped 0; count of bases not matched to a gene: 6.